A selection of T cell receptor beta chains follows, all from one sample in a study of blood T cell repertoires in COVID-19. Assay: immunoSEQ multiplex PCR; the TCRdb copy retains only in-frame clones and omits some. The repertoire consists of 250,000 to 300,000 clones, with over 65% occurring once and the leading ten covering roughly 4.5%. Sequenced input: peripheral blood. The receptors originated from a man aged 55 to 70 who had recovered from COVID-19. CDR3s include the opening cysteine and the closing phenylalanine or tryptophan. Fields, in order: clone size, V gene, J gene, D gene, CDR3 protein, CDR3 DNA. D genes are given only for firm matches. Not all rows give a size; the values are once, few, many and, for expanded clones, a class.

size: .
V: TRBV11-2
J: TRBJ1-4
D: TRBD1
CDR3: CASSFDRGPGEKLFF
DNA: TGTGCCAGCAGCTTCGACAGGGGGCCGGGTGAAAAACTGTTTTTT

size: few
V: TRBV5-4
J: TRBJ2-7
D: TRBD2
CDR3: CASSLGTSGGLTYEQYF
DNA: TGTGCCAGCAGCTTGGGGACTAGCGGGGGACTAACCTACGAGCAGTACTTC

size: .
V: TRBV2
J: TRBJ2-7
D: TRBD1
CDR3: CASSNNRGYEQYF
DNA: TGTGCCAGCAGTAATAACAGGGGGTACGAGCAGTACTTC

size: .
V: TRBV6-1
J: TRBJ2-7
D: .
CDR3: CASSRQANEQYF
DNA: TGTGCCAGCTCTCGCCAGGCTAACGAGCAGTACTTC

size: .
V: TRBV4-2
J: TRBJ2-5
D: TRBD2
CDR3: CASSPSTSGGARQETQYF
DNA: TGTGCCAGCAGCCCATCGACTAGCGGGGGGGCCCGACAAGAGACCCAGTACTTC

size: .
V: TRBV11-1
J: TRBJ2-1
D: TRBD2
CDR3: CASSLSGLAGYNEQFF
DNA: TGTGCCAGCAGCTTAAGTGGGCTAGCGGGGTACAATGAGCAGTTCTTC

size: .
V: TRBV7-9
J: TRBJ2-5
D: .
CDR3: CASSLAEAGVKTQYF
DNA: TGTGCCAGCAGCTTAGCTGAGGCAGGGGTGAAGACCCAGTACTTC

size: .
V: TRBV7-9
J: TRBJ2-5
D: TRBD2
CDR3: CASSSPRLAEIQETQYF
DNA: TGTGCCAGCAGCTCACCACGACTAGCGGAGATCCAAGAGACCCAGTACTTC

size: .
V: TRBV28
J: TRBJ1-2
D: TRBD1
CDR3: CASSLLDRGGYGYTF
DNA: TGTGCCAGCAGTTTACTCGACAGGGGGGGTTATGGCTACACCTTC

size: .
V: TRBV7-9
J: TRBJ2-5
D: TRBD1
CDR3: CASSRRTGPETQYF
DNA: TGTGCCAGCAGCCGACGGACAGGGCCAGAGACCCAGTACTTC

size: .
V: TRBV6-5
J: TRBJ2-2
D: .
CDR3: CASSYLAGVTGELFF
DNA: TGTGCCAGCAGTTACTTGGCAGGGGTCACCGGGGAGCTGTTTTTT

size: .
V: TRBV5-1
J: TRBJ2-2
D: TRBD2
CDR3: CASSYFLAGDGELFF
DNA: TGCGCCAGCAGCTACTTCCTAGCGGGGGACGGGGAGCTGTTTTTT

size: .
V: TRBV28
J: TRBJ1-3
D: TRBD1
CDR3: CASSLWGQVGSGNTIYF
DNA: TGTGCCAGCAGTTTATGGGGACAGGTTGGGTCTGGAAACACCATATATTTT

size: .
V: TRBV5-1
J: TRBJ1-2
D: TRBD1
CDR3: CASSQDRNYGYTF
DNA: TGCGCCAGCAGCCAGGACAGGAACTATGGCTACACCTTC

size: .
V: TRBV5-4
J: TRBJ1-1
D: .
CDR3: CASSPIGPQRNTEAFF
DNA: TGTGCCAGCAGCCCAATTGGGCCACAGAGGAACACTGAAGCTTTCTTT

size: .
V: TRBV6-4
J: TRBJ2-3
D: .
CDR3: CASSEFGSEADTQYF
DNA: TGTGCCAGCAGTGAGTTTGGGAGTGAGGCAGATACGCAGTATTTT

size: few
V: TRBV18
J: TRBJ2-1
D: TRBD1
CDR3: CASSKRTGVFDEQFF
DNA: TGTGCCAGCTCAAAGCGGACAGGGGTGTTCGATGAGCAGTTCTTC

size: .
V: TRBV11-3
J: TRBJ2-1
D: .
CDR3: CASSVTRYNEQFF
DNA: TGTGCCAGCAGCGTGACTCGTTACAATGAGCAGTTCTTC

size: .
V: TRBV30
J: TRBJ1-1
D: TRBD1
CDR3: CAWSGQGGLAEAFF
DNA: TGTGCCTGGAGCGGACAGGGCGGACTCGCTGAAGCTTTCTTT

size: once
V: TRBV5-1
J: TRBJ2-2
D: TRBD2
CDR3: CASSLGLAGGHGELFF
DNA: TGCGCCAGCAGCTTGGGACTAGCGGGGGGCCACGGGGAGCTGTTTTTT

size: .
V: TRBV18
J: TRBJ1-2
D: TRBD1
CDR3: CASSLQGQGDYGYTF
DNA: TGTGCCAGCTCACTACAGGGACAGGGGGACTATGGCTACACCTTC

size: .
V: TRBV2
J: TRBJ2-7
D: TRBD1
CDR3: CASTQGVSYEQYF
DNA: TGTGCCAGCACTCAGGGGGTTTCCTACGAGCAGTACTTC

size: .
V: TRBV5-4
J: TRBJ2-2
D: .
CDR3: CASSMTRGSTGELFF
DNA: TGTGCCAGCAGCATGACCCGAGGTAGCACCGGGGAGCTGTTTTTT